This TCR beta chain was sequenced for a study of beta chain features in type 1 diabetes. Broader study findings: Comparison showed that naive, central memory and Treg TCRB repertoires appeared more similar among patients than among healthy donors.

Expressed TCRB transcripts were sequenced because the entire RNA isolate underwent reverse transcription. Generated by immunoSEQ multiplex PCR, the TCRdb table keeps only in-frame clones and is missing some. The sample carries a few hundred thousand clones, 11% to 15% recorded once. This clone showed up just a few times. Its antigen remains unknown. Germline CDR1 and CDR2: SGHTA and FQGNSA. This CDR3 contains 16 residues. V lost 0 bases and J lost 3, with 11 bases in between. This clonotype originated in a man aged 25-45 years in good health. The sequencing sample was made of central memory CD4+ T cells from blood. The chain carries TRBV7-2 and TRBJ2-2, with D tentatively TRBD1 (5 bases). CDR3 nucleotides: TGTGCCAGCAGCTTAGCGCTAGGGGTGGACACCGGGGAGCTGTTTTTT. It codes for CASSLALGVDTGELFF.